This T cell receptor (beta chain) was recorded in a study of T cells after yellow fever vaccination. TCRdb analysed the 5' RACE reads with MiXCR anew, one entry per CDR3 protein. The table lists under 550,000 distinct CDR3 sequences, 20% to 25% of them singletons. This clonotype occurred once. CDR1 and CDR2 from the germline V gene are MDHEN and SYDVKM. Trimming cost V 3 bases and J 6 bases, with 19 bases left between them. CDR3 length: 16 residues. The gene calls are TRBV28 and TRBJ2-3; TRBD1 might be the D (6 bases). The TCR comes from a man between 18 and 29 years old who received the YFV17D yellow fever vaccine. Sequenced here: PBMCs, sampled roughly 20 days after the first yellow fever vaccination. The CDR3 bases are TGTGCCAGCAGTTTGCCGGACAGTTTTTCTATGGATACGCAGTATTTT. Translating it yields CASSLPDSFSMDTQYF. Full variable domain (outside the CDR3, taken from reference TRBV28 and TRBJ2-3): DVKVTQSSRYLVKRTGEKVFLECVQDMDHENMFWYRQDPGLGLRLIYFSYDVKMKEKGDIPEGYSVSREKKERFSLILESASTNQTSMYLCASSLPDSFSMDTQYFGPGTRLTVL.